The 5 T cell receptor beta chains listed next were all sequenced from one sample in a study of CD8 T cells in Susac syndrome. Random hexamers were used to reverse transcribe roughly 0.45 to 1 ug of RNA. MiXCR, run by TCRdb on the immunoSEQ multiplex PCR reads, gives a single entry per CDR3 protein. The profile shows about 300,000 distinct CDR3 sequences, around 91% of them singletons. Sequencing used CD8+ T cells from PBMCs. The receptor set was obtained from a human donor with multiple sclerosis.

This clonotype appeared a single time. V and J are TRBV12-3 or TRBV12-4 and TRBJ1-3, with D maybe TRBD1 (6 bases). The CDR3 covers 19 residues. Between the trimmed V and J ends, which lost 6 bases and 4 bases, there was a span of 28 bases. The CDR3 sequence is CASRLPESLEQGVGNTIYF. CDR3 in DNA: TGTGCCAGCAGGTTACCAGAGTCCCTCGAACAGGGAGTAGGAAACACCATATATTTT.

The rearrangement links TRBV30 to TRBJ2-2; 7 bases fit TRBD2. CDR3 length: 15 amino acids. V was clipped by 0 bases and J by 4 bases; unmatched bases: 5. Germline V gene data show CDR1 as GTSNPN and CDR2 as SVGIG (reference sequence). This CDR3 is CAWSVPGRVTGELFF. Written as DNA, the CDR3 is TGTGCCTGGAGTGTTCCAGGGAGGGTCACCGGGGAGCTGTTTTTT.

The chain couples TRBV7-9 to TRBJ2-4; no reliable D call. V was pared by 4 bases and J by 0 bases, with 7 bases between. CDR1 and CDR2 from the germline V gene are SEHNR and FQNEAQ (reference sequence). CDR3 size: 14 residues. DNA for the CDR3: TGTGCCAGCAGCTCATATGGAGCCAAAAACATTCAGTACTTC. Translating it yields CASSSYGAKNIQYF.

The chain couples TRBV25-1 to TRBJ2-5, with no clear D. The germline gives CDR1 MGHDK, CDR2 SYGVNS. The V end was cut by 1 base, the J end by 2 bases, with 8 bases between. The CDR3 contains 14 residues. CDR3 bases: TGTGCCAGCAGTGAATTTGGCAGTCAAGAGACCCAGTACTTC. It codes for CASSEFGSQETQYF. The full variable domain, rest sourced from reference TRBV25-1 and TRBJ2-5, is EADIYQTPRYLVIGTGKKITLECSQTMGHDKMYWYQQDPGMELHLIHYSYGVNSTEKGDLSSESTVSRIRTEHFPLTLESARPSHTSQYLCASSEFGSQETQYFGPGTRLLVL.

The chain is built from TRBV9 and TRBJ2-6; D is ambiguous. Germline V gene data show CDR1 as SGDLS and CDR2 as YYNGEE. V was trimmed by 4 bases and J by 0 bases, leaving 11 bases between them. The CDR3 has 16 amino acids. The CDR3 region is CASSPFTFSGANVLTF. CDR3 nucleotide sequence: TGTGCCAGCAGCCCATTTACCTTCTCTGGGGCCAACGTCCTGACTTTC.